This T cell receptor beta chain was recovered during a study of cytomegalovirus exposure and HLA in healthy donors. The germline gives CDR1 LNHDA, CDR2 SQIVND (reference sequence). CDR3 length: 13 residues. Trimming took off 7 bases at V and 9 bases at J, with 16 bases between the two ends. PCR was performed using 60 Vbeta and 13 Jbeta primers. Under the authors' procedure: A later analysis counted around 74 million unique TCR beta chains, around 10 million shared. The protocol was immunoSEQ multiplex PCR, while the TCRdb copy is restricted to in-frame clones and leaves out a portion. The D gene and trimming were derived from the DNA, and the V and J assignments and clone size from that table. The data hold 70,000 to 95,000 clones, with over 70% observed a single time.

The chain joins TRBV19 to TRBJ1-5, with D hard to call. This TCR was sampled from a man aged 35 to 55 in good health and CMV-seronegative. What was sequenced was PBMCs. The CDR3: CASNGGGLSPQHF. CDR3 sequence (DNA): TGTGCCAGTAACGGTGGAGGCTTGTCGCCCCAGCATTTT. Complete variable domain (other parts from reference TRBV19 and TRBJ1-5): DGGITQSPKYLFRKEGQNVTLSCEQNLNHDAMYWYRQDPGQGLRLIYYSQIVNDFQKGDIAEGYSVSREKKESFPLTVTSAQKNPTAFYLCASNGGGLSPQHFGDGTRLSIL.